This TCR beta chain derives from a study of T cell repertoires in cytomegalovirus infection. Study observations and caveats: Clonotypes of TCR beta that were HLA-C-restricted and CMV-specific dominated the ex vivo response.

TCRdb analysed the reads with MiXCR anew, one entry per CDR3 protein. The profile shows about 260,000 distinct CDR3 sequences, approximately 10% of them singletons. The CDR3 extends over 13 amino acids. Trimming stripped 7 bases from V and 5 bases from J, with 14 bases between. Germline CDR1 reads MDHEN; CDR2 reads SYDVKM. This clonotype was observed at least ten times. Its antigen is not identified. The V gene is TRBV28, the J gene TRBJ1-1; D uncertain. This TCR came from a human donor in good health (CMV status not recorded). Some clones in this sample may be carry-over from other donors' samples. Sequencing was done on a sample of PBMCs. As DNA, the CDR3 is TGTGCCAGCAATGAGGGAGGTCAGACTGAAGCTTTCTTT. This sequence encodes CASNEGGQTEAFF.